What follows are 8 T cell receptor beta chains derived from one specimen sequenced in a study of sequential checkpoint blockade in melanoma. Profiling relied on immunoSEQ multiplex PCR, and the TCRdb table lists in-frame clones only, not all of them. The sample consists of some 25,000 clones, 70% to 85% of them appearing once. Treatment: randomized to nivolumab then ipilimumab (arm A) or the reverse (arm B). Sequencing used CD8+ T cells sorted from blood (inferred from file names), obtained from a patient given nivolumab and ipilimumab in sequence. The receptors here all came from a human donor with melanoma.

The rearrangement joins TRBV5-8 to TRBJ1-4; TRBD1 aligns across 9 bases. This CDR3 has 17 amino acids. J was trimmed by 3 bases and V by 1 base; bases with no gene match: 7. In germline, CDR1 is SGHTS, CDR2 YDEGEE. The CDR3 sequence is CASSLPTGGLSNEKLFF. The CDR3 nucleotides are TGTGCCAGCAGCTTGCCAACAGGGGGCCTATCTAATGAAAAACTGTTTTTT.

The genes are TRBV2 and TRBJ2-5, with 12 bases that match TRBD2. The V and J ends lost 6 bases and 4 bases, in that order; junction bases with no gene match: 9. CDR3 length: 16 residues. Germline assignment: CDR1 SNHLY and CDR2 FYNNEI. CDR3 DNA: TGTGCCAGCAGAACGACTAGCGGGAGAGATATAGAGACCCAGTACTTC. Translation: CASRTTSGRDIETQYF.

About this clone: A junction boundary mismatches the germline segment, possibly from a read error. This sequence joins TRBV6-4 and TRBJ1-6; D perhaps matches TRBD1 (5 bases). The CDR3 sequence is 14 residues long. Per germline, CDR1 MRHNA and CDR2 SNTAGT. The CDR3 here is CVSSEGRANSPLHF. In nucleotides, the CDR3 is TGTGTCAGCAGTGAAGGCAGGGCCAATTCACCCCTCCACTTT.

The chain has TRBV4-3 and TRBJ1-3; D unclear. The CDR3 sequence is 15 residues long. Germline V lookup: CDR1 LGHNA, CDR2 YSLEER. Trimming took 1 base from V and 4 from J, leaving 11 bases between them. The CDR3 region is CASSQGAGSGNTIYF. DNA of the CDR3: TGCGCCAGCAGCCAAGGTGCGGGGTCCGGAAACACCATATATTTT.

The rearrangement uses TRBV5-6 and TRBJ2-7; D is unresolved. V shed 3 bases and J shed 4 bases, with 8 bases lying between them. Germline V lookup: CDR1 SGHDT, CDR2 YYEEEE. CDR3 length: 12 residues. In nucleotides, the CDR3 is TGTGCCAGCAGCTGGCTAGAGTACGAGCAGTACTTC. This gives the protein CASSWLEYEQYF. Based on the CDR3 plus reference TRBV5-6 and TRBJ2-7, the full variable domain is DAGVTQSPTHLIKTRGQQVTLRCSPKSGHDTVSWYQQALGQGPQFIFQYYEEEERQRGNFPDRFSGHQFPNYSSELNVNALLLGDSALYLCASSWLEYEQYFGPGTRLTVT.

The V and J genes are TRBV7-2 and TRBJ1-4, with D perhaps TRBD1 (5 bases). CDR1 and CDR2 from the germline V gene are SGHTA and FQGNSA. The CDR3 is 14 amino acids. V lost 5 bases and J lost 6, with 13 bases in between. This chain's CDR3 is CASSALGGDEKLFF. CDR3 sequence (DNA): TGTGCCAGCAGCGCCTTGGGGGGTGATGAAAAACTGTTTTTT.

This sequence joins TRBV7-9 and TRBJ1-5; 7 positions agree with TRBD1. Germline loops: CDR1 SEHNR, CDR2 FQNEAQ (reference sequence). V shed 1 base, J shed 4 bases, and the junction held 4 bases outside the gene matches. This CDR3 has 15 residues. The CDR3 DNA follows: TGTGCCAGCAGCTTAGGGACAGGACTGAATCAGCCCCAGCATTTT. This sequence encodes CASSLGTGLNQPQHF.

In DNA form, the CDR3 reads TGTGCCAGCAGCTTGAGCGGGGGGCACCAAGAGACCCAGTACTTC. Protein: CASSLSGGHQETQYF. The chain recombines TRBV11-3 with TRBJ2-5; 9 positions match TRBD2. Germline-derived CDR1 and CDR2 are SGHNT and YENEEA. J was trimmed by 0 bases and V by 3 bases; bases with no gene match: 2. The CDR3 has 15 residues.